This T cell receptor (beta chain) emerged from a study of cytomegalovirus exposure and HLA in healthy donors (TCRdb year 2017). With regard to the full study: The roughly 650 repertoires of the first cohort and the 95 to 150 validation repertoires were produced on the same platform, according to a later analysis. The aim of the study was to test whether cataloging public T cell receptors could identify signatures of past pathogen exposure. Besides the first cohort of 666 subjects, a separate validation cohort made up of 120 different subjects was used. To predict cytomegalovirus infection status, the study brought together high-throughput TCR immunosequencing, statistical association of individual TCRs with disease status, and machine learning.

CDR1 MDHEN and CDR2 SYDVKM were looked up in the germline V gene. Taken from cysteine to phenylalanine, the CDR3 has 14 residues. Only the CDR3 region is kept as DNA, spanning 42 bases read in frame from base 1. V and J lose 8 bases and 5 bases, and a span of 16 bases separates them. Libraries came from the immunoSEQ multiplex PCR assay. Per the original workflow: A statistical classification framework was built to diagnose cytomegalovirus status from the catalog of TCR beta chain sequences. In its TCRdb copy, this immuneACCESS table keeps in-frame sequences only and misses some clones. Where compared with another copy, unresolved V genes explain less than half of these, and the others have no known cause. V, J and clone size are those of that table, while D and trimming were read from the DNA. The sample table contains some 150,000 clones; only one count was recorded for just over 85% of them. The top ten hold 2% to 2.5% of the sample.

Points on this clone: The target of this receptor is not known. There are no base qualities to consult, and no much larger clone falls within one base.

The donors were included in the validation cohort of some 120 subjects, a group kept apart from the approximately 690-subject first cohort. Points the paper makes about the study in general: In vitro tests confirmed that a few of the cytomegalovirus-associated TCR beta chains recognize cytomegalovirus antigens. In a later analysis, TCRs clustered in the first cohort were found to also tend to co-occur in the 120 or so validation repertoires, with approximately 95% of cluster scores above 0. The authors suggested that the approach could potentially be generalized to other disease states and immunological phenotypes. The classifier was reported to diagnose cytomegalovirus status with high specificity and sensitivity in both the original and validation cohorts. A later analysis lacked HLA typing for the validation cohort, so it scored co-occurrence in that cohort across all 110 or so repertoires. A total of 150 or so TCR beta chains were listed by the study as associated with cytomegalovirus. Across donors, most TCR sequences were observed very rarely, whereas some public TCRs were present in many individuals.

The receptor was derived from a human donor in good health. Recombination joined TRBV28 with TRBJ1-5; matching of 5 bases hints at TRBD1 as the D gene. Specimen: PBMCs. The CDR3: CASDAQGTHQPQHF. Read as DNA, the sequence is TGTGCCAGCGATGCGCAGGGAACCCATCAGCCCCAGCATTTT.